This T cell receptor beta chain comes out of a study of T cell responses to AZD1222 COVID-19 vaccine. The CDR3 runs 17 residues. CDR1 and CDR2 (germline): MNHNS, SASEGT. The germline V and J ends were trimmed by 3 bases and 8 bases, with 23 bases remaining between them. This clone was counted only a few times. Antigen specificity is unknown. Study observations and caveats: Repertoire sampling was restricted to post-peak T cell response timepoints. Dominant at 160-218 and 743-854, vaccine-associated CD4 TCRs also spanned spike. Close to half of spike-specific TCRs reportedly recognize unmutated variant regions. Seropositive at baseline were only six AZD1222 recipients.

Profiled with immunoSEQ multiplex PCR; TCRdb holds only in-frame clones, not every one. The sample holds more than 150,000 clones, approximately 91% seen once. The receptor was derived from an adult in good health. The chain joins TRBV6-1 to TRBJ2-1; the D gene could be TRBD1 or TRBD2 (6 bases each). The material was peripheral blood, obtained on day 0 of AZD1222 vaccination. The CDR3 reads CASSDLGGRTLSYEQFF. The CDR3 bases are TGTGCCAGCAGTGACCTGGGGGGCAGGACACTCTCGTATGAGCAGTTCTTC.